The subject of this entry is one TCR beta chain. As yet, its antigen is unknown. The data belong to a study of CD8 T cells in ankylosing spondylitis. Whole-study findings and limits: Prior literature has documented some motif variants in synovial fluid and blood from reactive arthritis.

V was cut by 1 base and J by 6 bases, with 13 bases left in between. CDR3 length: 14 residues. MiXCR was run by TCRdb on the 5' RACE reads, yielding one entry per CDR3 protein. The table lists approximately 300,000 distinct CDR3 sequences, 20% of them singletons. The sequence was collected from a male donor with ankylosing spondylitis or in good health (not recorded which). The chain couples TRBV12-3 or TRBV12-4 to TRBJ2-7, with D perhaps TRBD2 (5 bases). Sample: blood, either unsorted or a sorted T cell fraction (not recorded which). The chain's CDR3 is CASSLEWKGGEQYV. The CDR3 region has the DNA TGTGCCAGCAGTTTAGAGTGGAAAGGAGGCGAGCAGTACGTC.